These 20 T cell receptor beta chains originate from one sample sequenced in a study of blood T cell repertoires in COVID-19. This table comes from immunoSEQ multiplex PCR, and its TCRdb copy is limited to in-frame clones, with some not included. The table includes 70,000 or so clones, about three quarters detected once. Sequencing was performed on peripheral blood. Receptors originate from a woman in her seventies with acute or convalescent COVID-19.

The CDR3 region is CASSLGDREKALHF. The CDR3 DNA is TGTGCCAGCAGCTTAGGGGACAGGGAAAAGGCCCTCCACTTT. The V call is TRBV7-9, the J call TRBJ1-6; 9 bases match TRBD1. CDR3 length: 14 amino acids. Per germline, CDR1 SEHNR and CDR2 FQNEAQ (reference sequence). J gave up 14 bases and V 1 base, and 6 bases lay outside the gene matches.

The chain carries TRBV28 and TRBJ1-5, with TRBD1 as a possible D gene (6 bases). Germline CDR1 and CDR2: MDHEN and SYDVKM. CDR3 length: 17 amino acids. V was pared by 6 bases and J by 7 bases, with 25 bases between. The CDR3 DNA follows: TGTGCCAGCAGGGAAATTACAGGGCCGGATGTCCGACAGCCCCAGCATTTT. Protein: CASREITGPDVRQPQHF.

The CDR3 sequence: CSVLPGQGVTGELFF. The CDR3 DNA sequence: TGCAGCGTTCTCCCGGGACAGGGGGTCACCGGGGAGCTGTTTTTT. The V and J genes are TRBV29-1 and TRBJ2-2, with 11 bases matching TRBD1. V lost 5 bases, J lost 4 bases, and 6 bases stayed unmatched. The CDR3 sequence is 15 residues long. CDR1 is SQVTM and CDR2 is ANQGSEA in the germline V gene.

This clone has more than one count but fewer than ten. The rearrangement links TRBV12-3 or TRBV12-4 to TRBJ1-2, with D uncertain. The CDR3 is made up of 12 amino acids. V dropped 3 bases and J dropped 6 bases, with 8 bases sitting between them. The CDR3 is CASSFDLDGYTF. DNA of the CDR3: TGTGCCAGCAGTTTTGACTTAGATGGCTACACCTTC.

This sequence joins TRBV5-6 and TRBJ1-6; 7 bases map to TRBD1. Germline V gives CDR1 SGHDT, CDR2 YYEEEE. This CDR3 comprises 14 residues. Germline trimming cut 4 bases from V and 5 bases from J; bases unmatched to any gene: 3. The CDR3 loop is CASSTGTDNSPLHF. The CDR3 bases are TGTGCCAGCAGCACCGGGACAGATAATTCACCCCTCCACTTT.

The CDR3 spells CASIGGINQPQHF. The CDR3 DNA is TGTGCCAGCATCGGGGGTATAAATCAGCCCCAGCATTTT. The V and J genes are TRBV12-3 or TRBV12-4 and TRBJ1-5, with D maybe TRBD1 (5 bases). The length of the CDR3 is 13 residues. V was shortened by 7 bases and J by 4 bases, with 11 bases between the two germline ends.

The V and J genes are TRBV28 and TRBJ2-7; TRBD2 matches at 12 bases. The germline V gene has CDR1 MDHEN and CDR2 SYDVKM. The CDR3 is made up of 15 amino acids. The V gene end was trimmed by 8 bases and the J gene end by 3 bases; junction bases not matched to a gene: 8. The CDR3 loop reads CASGQTSGSFYEQYF. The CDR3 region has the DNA TGTGCCAGCGGACAGACTAGCGGGAGTTTCTACGAGCAGTACTTC. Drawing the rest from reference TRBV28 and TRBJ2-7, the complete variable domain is DVKVTQSSRYLVKRTGEKVFLECVQDMDHENMFWYRQDPGLGLRLIYFSYDVKMKEKGDIPEGYSVSREKKERFSLILESASTNQTSMYLCASGQTSGSFYEQYFGPGTRLTVT.

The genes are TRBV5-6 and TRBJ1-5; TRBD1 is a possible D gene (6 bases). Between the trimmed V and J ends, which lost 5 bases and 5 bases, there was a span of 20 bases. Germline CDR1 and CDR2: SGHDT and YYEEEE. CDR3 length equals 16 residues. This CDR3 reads CASSLSGGFTDQPQHF. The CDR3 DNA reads TGTGCCAGCAGTCTGTCTGGGGGCTTTACGGATCAGCCCCAGCATTTT.

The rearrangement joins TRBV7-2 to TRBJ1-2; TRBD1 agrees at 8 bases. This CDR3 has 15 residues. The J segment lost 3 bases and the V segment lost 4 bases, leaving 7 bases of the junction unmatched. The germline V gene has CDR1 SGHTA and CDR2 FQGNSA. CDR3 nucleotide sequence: TGTGCCAGCAGCTCAGGACAGGGTCTGGACTATGGCTACACCTTC. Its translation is CASSSGQGLDYGYTF.

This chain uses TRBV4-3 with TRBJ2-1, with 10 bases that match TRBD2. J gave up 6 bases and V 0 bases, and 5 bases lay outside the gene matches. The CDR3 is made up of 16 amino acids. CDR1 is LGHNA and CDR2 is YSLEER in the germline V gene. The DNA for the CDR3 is TGCGCCAGCAGCCAAGAGGGTAGCGGGAGGCTCAATGAGCAGTTCTTC. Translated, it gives CASSQEGSGRLNEQFF.

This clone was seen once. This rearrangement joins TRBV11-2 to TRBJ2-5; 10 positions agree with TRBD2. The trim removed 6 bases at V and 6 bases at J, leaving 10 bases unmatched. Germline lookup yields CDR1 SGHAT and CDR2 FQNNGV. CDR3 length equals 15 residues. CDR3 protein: CASRAGASGRKTQYF. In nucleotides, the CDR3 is TGTGCCAGCAGGGCCGGGGCTAGCGGGAGAAAGACCCAGTACTTC. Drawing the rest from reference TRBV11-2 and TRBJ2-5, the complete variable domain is EAGVAQSPRYKIIEKRQSVAFWCNPISGHATLYWYQQILGQGPKLLIQFQNNGVVDDSQLPKDRFSAERLKGVDSTLKIQPAKLEDSAVYLCASRAGASGRKTQYFGPGTRLLVL.

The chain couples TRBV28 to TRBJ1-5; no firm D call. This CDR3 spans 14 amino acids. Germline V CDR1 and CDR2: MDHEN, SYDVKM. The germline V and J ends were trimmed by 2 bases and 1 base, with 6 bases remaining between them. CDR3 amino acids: CASSLQRSNQPQHF. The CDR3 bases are TGTGCCAGCAGTTTACAGAGGAGCAATCAGCCCCAGCATTTT.

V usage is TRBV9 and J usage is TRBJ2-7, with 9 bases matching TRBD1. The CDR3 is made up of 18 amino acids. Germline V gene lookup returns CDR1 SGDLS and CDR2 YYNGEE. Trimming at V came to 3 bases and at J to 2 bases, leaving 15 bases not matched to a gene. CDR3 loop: CASSAGQGGGRATYEQYF. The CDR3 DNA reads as TGTGCCAGCAGCGCGGGACAGGGTGGAGGGCGGGCCACCTACGAGCAGTACTTC.

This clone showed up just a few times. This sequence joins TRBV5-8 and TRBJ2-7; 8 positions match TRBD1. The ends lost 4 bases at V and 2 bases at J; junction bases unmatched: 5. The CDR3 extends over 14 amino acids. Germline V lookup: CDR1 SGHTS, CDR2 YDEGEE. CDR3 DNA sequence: TGTGCCAGCAGCGGATCGGGACAGGCCTACGAGCAGTACTTC. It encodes CASSGSGQAYEQYF.

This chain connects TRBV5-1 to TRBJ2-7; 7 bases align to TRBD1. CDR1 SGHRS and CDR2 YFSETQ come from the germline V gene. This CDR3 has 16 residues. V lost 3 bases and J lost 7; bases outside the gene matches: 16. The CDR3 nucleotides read TGCGCCAGCAGCTCCCGGACAGGAGGTATATTGAGGGAGCAGTACTTC. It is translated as CASSSRTGGILREQYF. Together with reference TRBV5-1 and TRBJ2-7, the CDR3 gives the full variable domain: KAGVTQTPRYLIKTRGQQVTLSCSPISGHRSVSWYQQTPGQGLQFLFEYFSETQRNKGNFPGRFSGRQFSNSRSEMNVSTLELGDSALYLCASSSRTGGILREQYFGPGTRLTVT.

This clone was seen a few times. The CDR3, as DNA: TGCAGCGTTGCTCTTGTCACAGGGGCTTTCTTT. Residues: CSVALVTGAFF. The rearrangement links TRBV29-1 to TRBJ1-1, with D tentatively TRBD1 (6 bases). There are 11 residues in the CDR3. Germline loops: CDR1 SQVTM, CDR2 ANQGSEA. Between the trimmed V and J ends, which lost 4 bases and 11 bases, there was a span of 14 bases.

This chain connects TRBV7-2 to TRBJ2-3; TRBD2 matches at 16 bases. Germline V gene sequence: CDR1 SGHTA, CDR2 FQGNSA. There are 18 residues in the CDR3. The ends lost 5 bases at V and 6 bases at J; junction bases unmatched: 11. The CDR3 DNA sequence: TGTGCCAGCAGCCCCCATGGGACTAGCGGGGGGGGTTCGGATACGCAGTATTTT. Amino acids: CASSPHGTSGGGSDTQYF.

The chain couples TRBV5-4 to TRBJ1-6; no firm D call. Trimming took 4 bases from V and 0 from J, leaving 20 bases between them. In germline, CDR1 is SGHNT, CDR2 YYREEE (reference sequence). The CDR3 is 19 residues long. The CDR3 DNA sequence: TGTGCCAGCAGCCCCGAAACCAGAAAGGAGAGCTCCTATAATTCACCCCTCCACTTT. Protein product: CASSPETRKESSYNSPLHF.

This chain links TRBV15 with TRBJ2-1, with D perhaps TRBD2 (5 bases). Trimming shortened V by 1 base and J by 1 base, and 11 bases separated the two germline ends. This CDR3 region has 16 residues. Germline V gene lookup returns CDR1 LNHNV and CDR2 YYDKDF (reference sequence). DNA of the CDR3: TGTGCCACCAGCAGAGTTAGCAGCGGATCCTACAATGAGCAGTTCTTC. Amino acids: CATSRVSSGSYNEQFF.

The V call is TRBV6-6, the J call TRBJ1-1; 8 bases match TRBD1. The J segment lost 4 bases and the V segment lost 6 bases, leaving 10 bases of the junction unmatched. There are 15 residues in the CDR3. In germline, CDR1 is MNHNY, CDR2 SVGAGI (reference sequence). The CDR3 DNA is TGTGCCAGCAGACAACTCCAGGGGGCTGGCACTGAAGCTTTCTTT. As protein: CASRQLQGAGTEAFF.